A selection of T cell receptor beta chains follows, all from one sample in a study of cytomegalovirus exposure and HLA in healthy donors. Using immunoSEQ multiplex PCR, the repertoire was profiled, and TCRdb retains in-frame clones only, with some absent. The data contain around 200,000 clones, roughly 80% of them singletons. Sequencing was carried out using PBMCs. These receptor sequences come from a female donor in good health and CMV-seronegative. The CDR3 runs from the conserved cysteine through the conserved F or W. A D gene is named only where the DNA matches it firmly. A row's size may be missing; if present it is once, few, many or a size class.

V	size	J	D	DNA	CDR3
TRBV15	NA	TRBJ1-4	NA	TGTGCCACCAGCTCAAACAGGGATTCTAATGAAAAACTGTTTTTT	CATSSNRDSNEKLFF
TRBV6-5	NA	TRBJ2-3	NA	TGTGCCAGCAGTGCCACAGGATTCACAGATACGCAGTATTTT	CASSATGFTDTQYF
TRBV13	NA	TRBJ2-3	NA	TGTGCCAGCAGCTTAGACTTAGATACGCAGTATTTT	CASSLDLDTQYF
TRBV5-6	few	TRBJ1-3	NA	TGTGCCAGCAGCTTGGGGGACTCCCTATCTGGAAACACCATATATTTT	CASSLGDSLSGNTIYF
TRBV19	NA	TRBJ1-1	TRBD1	TGTGCCAGTAGTATCCCGACAGGGTTCACTGAAGCTTTCTTT	CASSIPTGFTEAFF
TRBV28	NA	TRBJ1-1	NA	TGTGCCAGCAGGGTCGCAGGGGTGGACACTGAAGCTTTCTTT	CASRVAGVDTEAFF
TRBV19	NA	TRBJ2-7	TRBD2	TGTGCCAGTCGGGAAGTAGCGGGAGCTAACTACGAGCAGTACTTC	CASREVAGANYEQYF
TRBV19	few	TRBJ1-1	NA	TGTGCCAGTAGACGGGGAACTGAAGCTTTCTTT	CASRRGTEAFF
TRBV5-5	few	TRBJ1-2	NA	TGTGCCAGCAGCTTTTTTCAGGGGCTGGGGAGTGGCTACACCTTC	CASSFFQGLGSGYTF
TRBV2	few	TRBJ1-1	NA	TGTGCCAGCAGTGATCGAGTGGCGGTTATGAACACTGAAGCTTTCTTT	CASSDRVAVMNTEAFF
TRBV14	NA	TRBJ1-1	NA	TGTGCCAGCAGCCAAGAAGGATGGAGCACTGAAGCTTTCTTT	CASSQEGWSTEAFF
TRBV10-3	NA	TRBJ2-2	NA	TGTGCCATCAGTGTGGCAGGAAACACCGGGGAGCTGTTTTTT	CAISVAGNTGELFF
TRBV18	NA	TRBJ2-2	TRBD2	TGTGCCAGCTCACCGGGGCTAGCGGGAGTGTTCACCGGGGAGCTGTTTTTT	CASSPGLAGVFTGELFF
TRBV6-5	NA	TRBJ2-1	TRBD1	TGTGCCAGCAGTTATTCGCAGGGGGCCTACAATGAGCAGTTCTTC	CASSYSQGAYNEQFF
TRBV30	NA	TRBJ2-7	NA	TGTGCCTGGAGTGTTATTAATTACGAGCAGTACTTC	CAWSVINYEQYF
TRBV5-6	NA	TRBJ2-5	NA	TGTGCCAGCTCAACCTCCGGGACTGGCCTTCGGGAGACCCAGTACTTC	CASSTSGTGLRETQYF
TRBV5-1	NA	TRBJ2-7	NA	TGCGCCAGCAACGACAGGTTAACCTACGAGCAGTACTTC	CASNDRLTYEQYF
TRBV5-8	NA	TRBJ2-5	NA	TGTGCCAGCAGCTTGGTTGGACATACAATAGAGACCCAGTACTTC	CASSLVGHTIETQYF
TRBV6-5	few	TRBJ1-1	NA	TGTGCCAGCTCACGACAGACTGAAGCTTTCTTT	CASSRQTEAFF
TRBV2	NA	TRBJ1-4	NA	TGTGCCAGCAGATTACAGAGTACTAATGAAAAACTGTTTTTT	CASRLQSTNEKLFF
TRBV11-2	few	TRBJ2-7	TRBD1	TGTGCCAGCAGCTCCGGGACAGGGTACGAGCAGTACTTC	CASSSGTGYEQYF
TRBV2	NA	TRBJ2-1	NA	TGTGCCAGCACCCCTCTGATTAGCTCCTACAATGAGCAGTTCTTC	CASTPLISSYNEQFF
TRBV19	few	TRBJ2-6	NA	TGTGCCAGTAGTATTCTTCAGAAGTACAGCTCTGGGGCCAACGTCCTGACTTTC	CASSILQKYSSGANVLTF
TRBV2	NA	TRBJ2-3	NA	TGTGCCAGCAGTGATTCAGGGATTAGCACAGATACGCAGTATTTT	CASSDSGISTDTQYF
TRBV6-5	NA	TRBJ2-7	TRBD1	TGTGCCAGCAGAGGACAGGGGCGACCCTACGAGCAGTACTTC	CASRGQGRPYEQYF
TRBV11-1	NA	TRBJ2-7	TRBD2	TGTGCCAGCAGCTTAGCTAGCGGGGTGCCCTACGAGCAGTACTTC	CASSLASGVPYEQYF
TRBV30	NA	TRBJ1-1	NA	TGTGCCTGGAGTCCGCCAGGGGCTTTCTTT	CAWSPPGAFF
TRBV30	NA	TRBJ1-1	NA	TGTGCTCGTGGTCCGGGAAGGACTGAAGCTTTCTTT	CARGPGRTEAFF
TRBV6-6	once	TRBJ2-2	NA	TGTGCCAGCAGTTTCGCAGGGTCCGGGGAGCTGTTTTTT	CASSFAGSGELFF
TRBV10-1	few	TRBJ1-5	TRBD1	TGCGCCAGCAGTTCGGGACAGGGGGCCTCTCAGCCCCAGCATTTT	CASSSGQGASQPQHF
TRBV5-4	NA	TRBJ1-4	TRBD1	TGTGCCAGCAGCGTGAGGACAGGGACGGATGAAAAACTGTTTTTT	CASSVRTGTDEKLFF
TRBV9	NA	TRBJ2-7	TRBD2	TGTGCCAGCAGCGTAGTAGCAGGGACTAACGAGCAGTACTTC	CASSVVAGTNEQYF
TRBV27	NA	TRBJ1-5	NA	TGTGCCAGCAGTTTAAATGGAGGGATCTATAGCAATCAGCCCCAGCATTTT	CASSLNGGIYSNQPQHF
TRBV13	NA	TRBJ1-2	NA	TGTGCCAGCAGTTATACAGGGTCGGTTGGCTACACCTTC	CASSYTGSVGYTF
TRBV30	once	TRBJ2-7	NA	TGTGCCTGCTCTTACAGCCGAACCTACGAGCAGTACTTC	CACSYSRTYEQYF
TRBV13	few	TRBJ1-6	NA	TGTGCCAGCAGCGGCCCGACCGGGAAGAATTCACCCCTCCACTTT	CASSGPTGKNSPLHF
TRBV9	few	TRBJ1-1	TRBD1	TGTGCCAGCAGCGACCGACAGGGCTTGAACACTGAAGCTTTCTTT	CASSDRQGLNTEAFF
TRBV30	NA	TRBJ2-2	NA	TGTGCCTGGACTATAGAGGTTGGAACCGGGGAGCTGTTTTTT	CAWTIEVGTGELFF
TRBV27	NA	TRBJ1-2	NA	TGTGCCAGCAGACCCTCAGGGGAGTTCGGTGGCTACACCTTC	CASRPSGEFGGYTF
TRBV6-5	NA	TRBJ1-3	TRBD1	TGTGCCAGCAGAGCAGACAGGGCCGCTGGAAACACCATATATTTT	CASRADRAAGNTIYF
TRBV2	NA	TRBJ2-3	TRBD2	TGTGCCAGCAGTGACTGGCTAGCGGCAAAGAATACGCAGTATTTT	CASSDWLAAKNTQYF
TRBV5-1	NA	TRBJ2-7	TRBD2	TGCGCCAGCAGCCGAACAGGGACTAGCGGCCCCTACGAGCAGTACTTC	CASSRTGTSGPYEQYF
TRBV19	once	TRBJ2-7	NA	TGTGCCAGTAGTATGGGAGCTTACGAGCAGTACTTC	CASSMGAYEQYF
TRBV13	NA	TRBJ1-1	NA	TGTGCCAGCAGCTTCAGGGGCACTGAAGCTTTCTTT	CASSFRGTEAFF
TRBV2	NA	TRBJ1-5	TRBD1	TGTGCCAGCAGTGAAGAACAGGGGAGAGATCAGCCCCAGCATTTT	CASSEEQGRDQPQHF
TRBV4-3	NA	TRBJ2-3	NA	TGCGCCAGCAGCCAAGAGGGAGTTTCAGATACGCAGTATTTT	CASSQEGVSDTQYF
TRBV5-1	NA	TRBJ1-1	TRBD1	TGCGCCAGCAACTCAGGGGGGACGAACACTGAAGCTTTCTTT	CASNSGGTNTEAFF
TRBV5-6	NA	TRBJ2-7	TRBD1	TGTGCCAGCAGCTATGGGACAGAGAGGGAGTACTTC	CASSYGTEREYF
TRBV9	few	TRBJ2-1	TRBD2	TGTGCCAGCAGCAGGGCTAGCGGGCCCTACAATGAGCAGTTCTTC	CASSRASGPYNEQFF
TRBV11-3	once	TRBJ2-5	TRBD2	TGTGCCAGCAGCTCGGGACTAGCGGGAGGCCAAGAGACCCAGTACTTC	CASSSGLAGGQETQYF
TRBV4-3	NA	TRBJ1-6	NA	TGCGCCAGCAGCCAGAGGAATAATTCACCCCTCCACTTT	CASSQRNNSPLHF
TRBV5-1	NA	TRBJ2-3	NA	TGCGCCAGCAGCTTGACTAGCCCCGCAGATACGCAGTATTTT	CASSLTSPADTQYF
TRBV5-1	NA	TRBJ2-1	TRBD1	TGCGCCAGCAGCTCCGGACAGGGCTCCTACAATGAGCAGTTCTTC	CASSSGQGSYNEQFF
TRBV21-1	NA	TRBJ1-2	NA	TGTGCCAGCAGCACGGGACAGGGGGTCGGTGGCTACACCTTC	CASSTGQGVGGYTF
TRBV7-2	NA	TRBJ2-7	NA	TGTGCCAGCACCACCGACAGGACCGAGCAGTACTTC	CASTTDRTEQYF
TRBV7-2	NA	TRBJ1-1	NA	TGTGCCAGCACCTTTCGACAGGCCGCGTCAGCTTTCTTT	CASTFRQAASAFF